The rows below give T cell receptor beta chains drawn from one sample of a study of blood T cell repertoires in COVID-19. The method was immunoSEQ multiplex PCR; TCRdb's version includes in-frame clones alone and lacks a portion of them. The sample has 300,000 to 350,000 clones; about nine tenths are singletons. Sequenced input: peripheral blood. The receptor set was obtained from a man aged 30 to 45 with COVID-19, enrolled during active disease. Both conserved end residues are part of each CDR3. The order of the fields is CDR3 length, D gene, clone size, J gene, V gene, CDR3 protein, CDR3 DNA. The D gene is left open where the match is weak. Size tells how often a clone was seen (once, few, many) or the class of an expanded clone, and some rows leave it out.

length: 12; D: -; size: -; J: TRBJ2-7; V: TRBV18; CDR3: CASSPPSNEQYF; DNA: TGTGCCAGCTCACCGCCCTCTAACGAGCAGTACTTC
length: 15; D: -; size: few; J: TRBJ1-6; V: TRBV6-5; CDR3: CASSYSSSGNSPLHF; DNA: TGTGCCAGCAGTTACTCTTCCTCGGGTAATTCACCCCTCCACTTT
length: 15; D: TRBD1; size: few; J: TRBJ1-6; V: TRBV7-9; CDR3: CASSSGTGSNSPLHF; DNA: TGTGCCAGCAGCTCGGGGACAGGGAGCAATTCACCCCTCCACTTT
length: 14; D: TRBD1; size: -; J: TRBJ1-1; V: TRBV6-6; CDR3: CASSYGTGPTEAFF; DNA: TGTGCCAGCAGTTACGGGACAGGCCCTACTGAAGCTTTCTTT
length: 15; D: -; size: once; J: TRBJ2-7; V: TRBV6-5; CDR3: CASRVTGTPGHEQYF; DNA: TGTGCCAGCAGGGTAACCGGGACTCCTGGCCACGAGCAGTACTTC
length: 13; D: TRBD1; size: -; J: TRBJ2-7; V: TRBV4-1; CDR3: CASSLQGYDEQYF; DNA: TGCGCCAGCAGCCTACAGGGGTACGACGAGCAGTACTTC
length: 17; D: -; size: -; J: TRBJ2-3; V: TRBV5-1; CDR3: CASSLTTGVGNTDTQYF; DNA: TGCGCCAGCAGCTTAACCACCGGGGTGGGGAACACAGATACGCAGTATTTT
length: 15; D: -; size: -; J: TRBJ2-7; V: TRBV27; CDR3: CASSNPGQGGYEQYF; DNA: TGTGCCAGCAGTAACCCAGGGCAGGGGGGCTACGAGCAGTACTTC
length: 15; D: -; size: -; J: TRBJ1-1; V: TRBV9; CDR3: CASSVGSLVSTEAFF; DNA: TGTGCCAGCAGCGTCGGGTCTCTGGTGAGCACTGAAGCTTTCTTT
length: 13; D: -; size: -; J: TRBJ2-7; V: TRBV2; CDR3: CASSEGGQKVSSF; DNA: TGTGCCAGCAGTGAAGGAGGACAAAAGGTGAGCAGCTTC
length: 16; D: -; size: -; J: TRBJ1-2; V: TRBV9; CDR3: CASSAPPGQPNYGYTF; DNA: TGTGCCAGCAGCGCCCCCCCTGGACAGCCTAACTATGGCTACACCTTC
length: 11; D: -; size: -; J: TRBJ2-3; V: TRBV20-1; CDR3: CSARGTDTQYF; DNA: TGCAGTGCCCGGGGCACAGATACGCAGTATTTT
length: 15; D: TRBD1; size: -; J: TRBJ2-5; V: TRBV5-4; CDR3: CASSLIGQVQETQYF; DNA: TGTGCCAGCAGCTTAATCGGACAGGTACAAGAGACCCAGTACTTC
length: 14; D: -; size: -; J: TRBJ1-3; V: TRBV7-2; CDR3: CASSADISGNTIYF; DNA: TGTGCCAGCAGCGCGGACATCTCTGGAAACACCATATATTTT
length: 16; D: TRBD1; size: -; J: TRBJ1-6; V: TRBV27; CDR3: CASSFGQGARNSPLHF; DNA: TGTGCCAGCAGTTTTGGACAGGGGGCTCGGAATTCACCCCTCCACTTT